Listed below are T cell receptor beta chains from one sample, sequenced in a study of blood T cell repertoires in COVID-19. Some clones are missing from TCRdb's copy, which holds only in-frame ones; the method was immunoSEQ multiplex PCR. The repertoire holds 43,000 or so clones, with around four fifths as singletons. The specimen sequenced was peripheral blood. The receptors originated from an elderly woman with acute or convalescent COVID-19. Both conserved end residues are part of each CDR3. The D gene is left open where the match is weak. Clone sizes are given selectively: once, few, many, or a class where the clone is expanded.

D,J,size,V,DNA,CDR3
NA,TRBJ1-1,few,TRBV3-1/TRBV3-2,TGTGCCAGCAGGTACGGCCAAACAGTGAACACTGAAGCTTTCTTT,CASRYGQTVNTEAFF
TRBD1,TRBJ2-3,NA,TRBV7-3,TGTGCCAGCAGCTTAACCCCGACAGGGAGAAGCACAGATACGCAGTATTTT,CASSLTPTGRSTDTQYF
TRBD1,TRBJ1-2,NA,TRBV11-2,TGTGCCAGCAGTTCCAGAGGACAGGGGGCGATCAACTATGGCTACACCTTC,CASSSRGQGAINYGYTF
TRBD1,TRBJ1-4,NA,TRBV6-6,TGTGCCAGCAGCCTGGACAGGGTCGAAAAACTGTTTTTT,CASSLDRVEKLFF
NA,TRBJ2-7,few,TRBV13,TGTGCCAGCAGCTTTTCAGTGAGGACAGAGGCGTCCTACGAGCAGTACTTC,CASSFSVRTEASYEQYF
NA,TRBJ2-3,NA,TRBV3-1/TRBV3-2,TGTGCCAGCAGCCCTACGGTAGGGGACACAGATACGCAGTATTTT,CASSPTVGDTDTQYF
TRBD2,TRBJ2-1,NA,TRBV6-5,TGTGCCAGCAGTTCTCCGGCGGGGGGAATATACAATGAGCAGTTCTTC,CASSSPAGGIYNEQFF
NA,TRBJ2-3,NA,TRBV30,TGTGCCTGGATGGGGGCCGGCACAGATACGCAGTATTTT,CAWMGAGTDTQYF
TRBD1,TRBJ1-4,NA,TRBV6-5,TGTGCCAGCAGTTACTCGGGCGGGACAGGGAGAGAAAAACTGTTTTTT,CASSYSGGTGREKLFF
NA,TRBJ1-5,NA,TRBV6-5,TGTGCCAGCAGTCCCAGGGGAACAGGCAATCAGCCCCAGCATTTT,CASSPRGTGNQPQHF
TRBD1,TRBJ2-7,NA,TRBV5-4,TGTGCCAGCAGCTTGGGACAGGGGACGGCGTACGAGCAGTACTTC,CASSLGQGTAYEQYF
TRBD1,TRBJ1-2,NA,TRBV6-6,TGTGCCAGCAGTCGGCTATATAATCAGGAACGAGGGGGCGGCTACACCTTC,CASSRLYNQERGGGYTF
NA,TRBJ1-2,few,TRBV4-2,TGTGCCAGCAGCCAAGATTTCAGGGGACATGGCTACACCTTC,CASSQDFRGHGYTF
NA,TRBJ2-1,few,TRBV30,TGTGCCTGGAGTACATGGGGCAGGGGTAATGAGCAGTTCTTC,CAWSTWGRGNEQFF
NA,TRBJ2-5,NA,TRBV12-3/TRBV12-4,TGTGCCAGCAGTTTGATTGCAGAAGAGACCCAGTACTTC,CASSLIAEETQYF
TRBD2,TRBJ2-5,NA,TRBV11-1,TGTGCCAGCAGCTTAGGGCTAGCGGTAGACCAAGAGACCCAGTACTTC,CASSLGLAVDQETQYF